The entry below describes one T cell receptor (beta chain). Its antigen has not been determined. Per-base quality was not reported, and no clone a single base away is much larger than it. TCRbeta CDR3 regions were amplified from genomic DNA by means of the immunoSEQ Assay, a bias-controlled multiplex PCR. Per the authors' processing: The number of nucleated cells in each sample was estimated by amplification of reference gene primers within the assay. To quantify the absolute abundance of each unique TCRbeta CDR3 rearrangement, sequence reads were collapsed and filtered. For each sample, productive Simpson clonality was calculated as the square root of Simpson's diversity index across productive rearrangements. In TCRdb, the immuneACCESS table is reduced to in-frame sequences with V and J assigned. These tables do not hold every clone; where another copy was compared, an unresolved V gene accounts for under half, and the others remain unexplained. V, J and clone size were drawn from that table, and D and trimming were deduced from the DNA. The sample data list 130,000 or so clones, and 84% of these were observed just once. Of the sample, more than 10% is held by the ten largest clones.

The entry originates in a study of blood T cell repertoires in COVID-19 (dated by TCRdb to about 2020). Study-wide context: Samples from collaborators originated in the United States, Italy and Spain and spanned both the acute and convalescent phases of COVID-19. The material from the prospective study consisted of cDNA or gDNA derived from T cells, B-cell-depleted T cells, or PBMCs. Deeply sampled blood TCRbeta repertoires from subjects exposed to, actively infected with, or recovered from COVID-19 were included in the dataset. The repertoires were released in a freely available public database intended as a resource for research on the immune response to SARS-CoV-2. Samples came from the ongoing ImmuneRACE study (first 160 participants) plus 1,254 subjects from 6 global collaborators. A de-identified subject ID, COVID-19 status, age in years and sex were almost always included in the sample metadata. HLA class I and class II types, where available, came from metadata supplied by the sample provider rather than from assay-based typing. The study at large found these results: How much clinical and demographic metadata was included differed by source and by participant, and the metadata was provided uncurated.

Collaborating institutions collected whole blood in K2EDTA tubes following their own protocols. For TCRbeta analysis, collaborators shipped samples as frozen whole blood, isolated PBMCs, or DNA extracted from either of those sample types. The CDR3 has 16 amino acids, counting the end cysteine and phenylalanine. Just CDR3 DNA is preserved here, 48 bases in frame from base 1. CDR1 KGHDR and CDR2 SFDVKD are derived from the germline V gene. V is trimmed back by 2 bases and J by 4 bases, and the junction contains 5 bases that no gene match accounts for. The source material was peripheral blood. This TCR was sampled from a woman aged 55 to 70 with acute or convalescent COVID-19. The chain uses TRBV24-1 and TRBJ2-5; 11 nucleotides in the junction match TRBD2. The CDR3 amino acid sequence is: CATSDSASGGLETQYF. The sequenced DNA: TGTGCCACCAGTGATTCTGCTAGCGGGGGGTTAGAGACCCAGTACTTC.